This T cell receptor (beta chain) is drawn from a study of blood T cell repertoires in COVID-19. On the study more broadly: Spain, Italy and the United States supplied samples that represented acute and convalescent COVID-19. Nucleic acid was either cDNA or gDNA, and it came from T cells, B-cell-depleted T cells, or PBMCs.

How the authors handled the data: Researchers report that nucleated cell counts were estimated from reference gene primer amplification. The protocol was immunoSEQ multiplex PCR, while the TCRdb copy is restricted to in-frame clones and leaves out a portion. V and J calls and clone size are copied from that table; D and trimming were computed from the DNA. This table has fewer than 250,000 clones, approximately 86% appearing once. Trimming at V came to 5 bases and at J to 5 bases, leaving 8 bases not matched to a gene. This CDR3 has 16 residues. CDR1 is SGHVS, CDR2 FNYEAQ, per germline. The sample holds a few counts of this clone.

The sequencing sample was made of peripheral blood. The sequence was collected from a human donor in a cohort sampled during active COVID-19. This chain uses TRBV7-6 with TRBJ2-2; TRBD2 agrees at 10 bases. Here the CDR3 reads CASSRFQLAGTGELFF. CDR3 nucleotide sequence: TGTGCCAGCAGCCGTTTTCAACTAGCGGGGACCGGGGAGCTGTTTTTT. Variable domain in full (rest from reference TRBV7-6 and TRBJ2-2): GAGVSQSPRYKVTKRGQDVALRCDPISGHVSLYWYRQALGQGPEFLTYFNYEAQQDKSGLPNDRFSAERPEGSISTLTIQRTEQRDSAMYRCASSRFQLAGTGELFFGEGSRLTVL.